The 14 T cell receptor beta chains below come from one sample, sequenced in a study of T cells in Graves' hyperthyroidism and ophthalmopathy. There were TCR beta CDR3 regions amplified from RNA transcripts. The study used the HTBI primer set for a first-round RT-PCR of the TCR CDR3. TCRdb redid the calling of the multiplex PCR reads with MiXCR, one entry per CDR3 protein. The data hold 500,000 to 600,000 distinct CDR3 sequences, with around 46% observed a single time. The sample comprised peripheral blood or thyroid tissue (not recorded which). All receptors come from an adult woman with Graves' disease, either hyperthyroidism or ophthalmopathy (not recorded which).

The rearrangement uses TRBV7-9 and TRBJ1-4; TRBD1 agrees at 8 bases. CDR3 length equals 13 residues. The germline V gene encodes CDR1 SEHNR and CDR2 FQNEAQ (reference sequence). The J segment lost 10 bases and the V segment lost 6 bases, leaving 7 bases of the junction unmatched. CDR3 loop: CASSGQGPGKLFF. CDR3 in DNA: TGTGCCAGCAGTGGACAGGGCCCTGGAAAACTGTTTTTT.

This clonotype was seen a handful of times. A much larger clone lies one base from this, so it may be a read error. The genes are TRBV29-1 and TRBJ1-2; the D gene is possibly TRBD1 (6 bases). Trimming left V 4 bases short and J 4 bases short, with 16 bases between. CDR1 SQVTM and CDR2 ANQGSEA come from the germline V gene. The CDR3 consists of 14 residues. The CDR3 DNA follows: TGCAGCGTTGTTCTCCGGGACAAGGGCTATGGCTACACCTTC. Amino acids: CSVVLRDKGYGYTF.

The J gene is TRBJ2-1, the V gene TRBV19, with 15 bases fitting TRBD2. Germline loops: CDR1 LNHDA, CDR2 SQIVND (reference sequence). The CDR3 runs to 18 residues. V was pared by 6 bases and J by 6 bases, with 12 bases of the junction left unmatched. CDR3 region: CASSSVPGLAGGRNEQFF. DNA for the CDR3: TGTGCCAGTAGCAGCGTCCCGGGACTAGCGGGAGGTCGCAATGAGCAGTTCTTC. Complete variable domain (other parts from reference TRBV19 and TRBJ2-1): DGGITQSPKYLFRKEGQNVTLSCEQNLNHDAMYWYRQDPGQGLRLIYYSQIVNDFQKGDIAEGYSVSREKKESFPLTVTSAQKNPTAFYLCASSSVPGLAGGRNEQFFGPGTRLTVL.

The chain links TRBV28 to TRBJ2-7; weak D call: TRBD2 (5 bases). The germline gives CDR1 MDHEN, CDR2 SYDVKM. This CDR3 spans 8 amino acids. The chain's CDR3 is CADCEQYF. Here the CDR3 DNA reads TGTGCGGACTGCGAGCAGTACTTC.

The V and J genes are TRBV7-9 and TRBJ1-1; 9 bases are a match to TRBD1. The CDR3 covers 12 residues. The junction had 9 bases not matched to a gene; V was cut back by 11 bases and J by 8 bases. Germline V CDR1 and CDR2: SEHNR, FQNEAQ (reference sequence). This CDR3 reads CAWGQGTTEAFF. The CDR3 DNA sequence: TGTGCCTGGGGACAGGGTACGACCGAAGCTTTCTTT.

The chain joins TRBV2 to TRBJ1-4, with D possibly being TRBD1 (5 bases). Per the germline V gene, CDR1 is SNHLY and CDR2 is FYNNEI. V was shortened by 8 bases and J by 7 bases, with 17 bases between the two germline ends. CDR3 length equals 14 residues. CDR3 amino acids: CASSPPGRREKLFF. The DNA for the CDR3 is TGTGCCAGCTCACCCCCAGGGCGACGTGAAAAACTGTTTTTT.

The count of this clonotype is one. Germline is not matched at one junction end, which may reflect a read error. The rearrangement links TRBV10-3 to TRBJ2-5, with a weak D call TRBD2 (7 bases). CDR1 and CDR2 (germline): ENHRY, SYGVKD. This CDR3 is 18 amino acids long. The CDR3 bases are TGTGCCAGCAGTGAATCGAGCGGAGGGGGGGCAGACCAAGAGACCCAGTACTTC. It codes for CASSESSGGGADQETQYF.

This chain connects TRBV15 to TRBJ2-7; D is uncertain. V was trimmed by 3 bases and J by 3 bases, leaving 12 bases between them. The CDR3 length is 14 residues. Germline V gene sequence: CDR1 LNHNV, CDR2 YYDKDF (reference sequence). CDR3 coding DNA: TGTGCCACCAGCAGCGCTCAGACCGGCTACGAGCAGTACTTC. It is translated as CATSSAQTGYEQYF.

This clonotype came up many times. V gene TRBV7-2 combines with J gene TRBJ2-6; no reliable D call. V shed 2 bases and J shed 1 base, with 6 bases lying between them. The CDR3 has 15 residues. Germline lookup yields CDR1 SGHTA and CDR2 FQGNSA. CDR3 coding DNA: TGTGCCAGCAGCTTAATGGGGTCTGGGGCCAACGTCCTGACTTTC. It specifies CASSLMGSGANVLTF.

This clonotype was counted ten times or more. The V and J genes are TRBV14 and TRBJ1-1; 7 bases are shared with TRBD1. V lost 4 bases to trimming and J lost 3 bases; unmatched junction nucleotides: 2. This CDR3 is 13 amino acids long. Germline CDR1 and CDR2: SGHDN and FVKESK. CDR3 sequence (DNA): TGTGCCAGCAGCCTACAGGGGCACACTGAAGCTTTCTTT. Amino acid sequence: CASSLQGHTEAFF.

This clonotype was observed many times. The gene calls are TRBV6-1 and TRBJ1-2; D is ambiguous. Per the germline V gene, CDR1 is MNHNS and CDR2 is SASEGT. The CDR3 consists of 13 residues. Trimming left V 0 bases short and J 8 bases short, with 10 bases between. CDR3 DNA sequence: TGTGCCAGCAGTGAAGCGCCAGGACGCGGCTACACCTTC. Its translation: CASSEAPGRGYTF.

The chain uses TRBV7-2 and TRBJ2-5; TRBD1 aligns across 8 bases. Germline CDR1 SGHTA, CDR2 FQGNSA. The CDR3 is 13 residues long. V lost 5 bases and J lost 5; bases outside the gene matches: 4. The CDR3 loop reads CASSTDRAETQYF. The DNA of the CDR3 is TGTGCCAGCAGCACGGACAGGGCTGAGACCCAGTACTTC.

V and J are TRBV2 and TRBJ2-7; D is unresolved. Germline V gene data show CDR1 as SNHLY and CDR2 as FYNNEI. The germline V and J ends were trimmed by 1 base and 0 bases, with 7 bases remaining between them. The CDR3 is 14 residues long. The CDR3 protein is CASSEVPFSYEQYF. CDR3 in DNA: TGTGCCAGCAGTGAAGTACCGTTCTCCTACGAGCAGTACTTC.

This clonotype was seen many times. V usage is TRBV5-1 and J usage is TRBJ1-2; TRBD1 is a possible D gene (6 bases). Germline CDR1 SGHRS, CDR2 YFSETQ. Deletions cut 0 bases from V and 3 bases from J, with 9 bases between. The CDR3 is 14 residues long. CDR3 amino acids: CASSLEGGDYGYTF. CDR3 in DNA: TGCGCCAGCAGCTTGGAGGGGGGGGACTATGGCTACACCTTC. Variable domain in full (rest from reference TRBV5-1 and TRBJ1-2): KAGVTQTPRYLIKTRGQQVTLSCSPISGHRSVSWYQQTPGQGLQFLFEYFSETQRNKGNFPGRFSGRQFSNSRSEMNVSTLELGDSALYLCASSLEGGDYGYTFGSGTRLTVV.